Below, 20 T cell receptor beta chains from the same sample are listed, as sequenced in a study of immune evolution from preneoplasia to lung adenocarcinoma. Profiling relied on immunoSEQ multiplex PCR, and the TCRdb table lists in-frame clones only, not all of them. Seen here are some 9,100 clones, over 65% observed once, and the top ten hold about 6.9%. The sequencing input was FFPE lung adenocarcinoma in situ tissue. The receptors here all came from a person aged 55-80 years with lung adenocarcinoma.

V gene TRBV15 combines with J gene TRBJ2-3; TRBD2 aligns across 7 bases. The CDR3 consists of 14 residues. Germline assignment: CDR1 LNHNV and CDR2 YYDKDF (reference sequence). V was pared by 8 bases and J by 0 bases, with 5 bases of the junction left unmatched. CDR3 protein: CATAGDYSTDTQYF. CDR3 nucleotides: TGTGCCACCGCGGGGGACTATAGCACAGATACGCAGTATTTT.

The rearrangement joins TRBV7-6 to TRBJ2-5; no definite D call. Germline CDR1 is SGHVS and CDR2 is FNYEAQ. Between the trimmed V and J ends, which lost 3 bases and 2 bases, there was a span of 1 base. CDR3 length: 11 residues. The CDR3 DNA reads as TGTGCCAGCAGCTTGCAAGAGACCCAGTACTTC. This translates into CASSLQETQYF.

The V and J genes are TRBV4-1 and TRBJ1-2, with D possibly matching TRBD1 (5 bases). This CDR3 region has 15 residues. Germline CDR1 is MGHRA and CDR2 is YSYEKL. V was clipped by 0 bases and J by 8 bases, with 16 bases between them. The CDR3 nucleotides read TGCGCCAGCAGCCAAGAAGTTGGCAGGGTTGGAGGCTACACCTTC. It is translated as CASSQEVGRVGGYTF.

The chain uses TRBV19 and TRBJ1-5; no clear D gene. Trimming took 10 bases from V and 3 from J, leaving 16 bases between them. The CDR3 has 14 amino acids. Germline V gene data show CDR1 as LNHDA and CDR2 as SQIVND (reference sequence). CDR3 nucleotides: TGTGCCACCCGCACACCGACGAACAATCAGCCCCAGCATTTT. This codes for CATRTPTNNQPQHF.

The V gene is TRBV7-3, the J gene TRBJ2-7; tentatively, D is TRBD2 (5 bases). The CDR3 has 13 amino acids. Germline assignment: CDR1 SGHTA and CDR2 FQGTGA. The V end lost 1 base, the J end lost 5 bases, and 9 bases lay between the germline ends. CDR3 sequence (DNA): TGTGCCAGCAGCTTAATAAGCGGAGACGAGCAGTACTTC. As protein: CASSLISGDEQYF.

The rearrangement joins TRBV4-2 to TRBJ2-3; TRBD2 matches 7 bases. The germline CDR1 and CDR2 sequences are LGHNA and YNFKEQ. The CDR3 sequence is 17 residues long. J was trimmed by 2 bases and V by 0 bases; bases with no gene match: 8. In DNA, the CDR3 is TGTGCCAGCAGCCAAGAAAGGTGGGGGGGAACCACAGATACGCAGTATTTT. It translates to CASSQERWGGTTDTQYF.

The chain has TRBV6-1 and TRBJ2-7, with no clear D. Between the trimmed V and J ends, which lost 2 bases and 6 bases, there was a span of 8 bases. Germline lookup yields CDR1 MNHNS and CDR2 SASEGT. This CDR3 region has 12 residues. CDR3 sequence reads: CASSESQIEQYF. CDR3 sequence (DNA): TGTGCCAGCAGTGAAAGCCAGATCGAGCAGTACTTC.

The chain recombines TRBV2 with TRBJ2-7, with 10 bases identical to TRBD2. The germline CDR1 and CDR2 sequences are SNHLY and FYNNEI. J was trimmed by 2 bases and V by 7 bases; bases with no gene match: 8. The CDR3 runs to 15 residues. Here the CDR3 DNA reads TGTGCCAGCACCCAAGGGACTAGCGACACCTACGAGCAGTACTTC. Translation gives CASTQGTSDTYEQYF.

The gene calls are TRBV2 and TRBJ2-2; 15 nucleotides agree with TRBD2. The length of the CDR3 is 15 residues. V dropped 10 bases and J dropped 5; count of bases not matched to a gene: 5. Germline values: CDR1 SNHLY, CDR2 FYNNEI. DNA for the CDR3: TGTGCCAAGGGACTAGCGGGGGGTGGAACCGGGGAGCTGTTTTTT. As protein: CAKGLAGGGTGELFF.

The chain couples TRBV15 to TRBJ2-1; D might be TRBD1 or TRBD2, each matching 5 bases. CDR1 is LNHNV and CDR2 is YYDKDF in the germline V gene (reference sequence). Trimming left V 8 bases short and J 0 bases short, with 11 bases between. This CDR3 has 14 residues. This chain's CDR3 is CATRGRDSYNEQFF. The CDR3 DNA reads as TGTGCCACCCGGGGCAGGGACTCCTACAATGAGCAGTTCTTC.

V gene TRBV9 combines with J gene TRBJ2-2; D not certain. The V end lost 2 bases, the J end lost 5 bases, and 13 bases lay between the germline ends. The CDR3 is made up of 15 amino acids. Germline CDR1 reads SGDLS; CDR2 reads YYNGEE. The CDR3 DNA is TGTGCCAGCAGCGTGGGCCATAGGGATACCGGGGAGCTGTTTTTT. It encodes CASSVGHRDTGELFF.

This clone is categorized as medium-sized. V gene TRBV5-1 combines with J gene TRBJ1-1; a possible D gene is TRBD1 (5 bases). Trimming cost V 0 bases and J 5 bases, with 11 bases left between them. The CDR3 has 14 residues. Germline assignment: CDR1 SGHRS and CDR2 YFSETQ. The CDR3 DNA reads as TGCGCCAGCAGCTTGGAATGGGGCTTAACTGAAGCTTTCTTT. It yields the protein CASSLEWGLTEAFF.

This clone was seen only once. The rearrangement links TRBV28 to TRBJ1-2, with a tentative D call TRBD1 (5 bases). CDR1 is MDHEN, CDR2 SYDVKM, per germline. There are 15 residues in the CDR3. V lost 5 bases and J lost 5, with 18 bases in between. The chain's CDR3 is CASSPIPGRPYGYTF. The CDR3 DNA reads TGTGCCAGCAGTCCAATTCCGGGACGGCCATATGGCTACACCTTC.

The rearrangement joins TRBV27 to TRBJ2-6; D call uncertain. The CDR3 has 15 residues. The V end was cut by 4 bases, the J end by 0 bases, with 7 bases between. From germline, CDR1 is MNHEY and CDR2 SMNVEV (reference sequence). The CDR3 protein is CASSWAGSGANVLTF. Written as DNA, the CDR3 is TGTGCCAGCAGTTGGGCAGGCTCTGGGGCCAACGTCCTGACTTTC.

This clone showed up just once. The chain combines TRBV9 with TRBJ1-2; D is unclear. The CDR3 loop spans 15 amino acids. The germline V and J ends were trimmed by 2 bases and 3 bases, with 14 bases remaining between them. Per germline, CDR1 SGDLS and CDR2 YYNGEE. The CDR3 DNA reads as TGTGCCAGCAGCGTCTGGCCTGAGGACTACTATGGCTACACCTTC. The encoded protein is CASSVWPEDYYGYTF.

The chain links TRBV7-9 to TRBJ1-4, with D unresolved. The CDR3 has 16 residues. Germline V lookup: CDR1 SEHNR, CDR2 FQNEAQ (reference sequence). V lost 5 bases and J lost 6, with 19 bases in between. The CDR3 loop is CASSRPGSESYEKLFF. DNA for the CDR3: TGTGCCAGCAGCCGACCGGGAAGTGAATCATATGAAAAACTGTTTTTT.

The genes are TRBV7-3 and TRBJ2-1; D is possibly TRBD2 (6 bases). This CDR3 region has 12 residues. V dropped 3 bases and J dropped 10 bases, with 10 bases sitting between them. Germline values: CDR1 SGHTA, CDR2 FQGTGA. CDR3: CASSFPGGEQFF. CDR3 bases: TGTGCCAGCAGCTTCCCCGGGGGAGAGCAGTTCTTC.

This clone was seen more than once but under ten times. V and J are TRBV4-1 and TRBJ1-3, with unresolved D. This CDR3 is built from 13 residues. Germline values: CDR1 MGHRA, CDR2 YSYEKL. V was cut by 2 bases and J by 4 bases, with 6 bases left in between. Here the CDR3 DNA reads TGCGCCAGCAGCCAAAGTCCGGGAAACACCATATATTTT. Protein: CASSQSPGNTIYF.

As to this clone: This sample also contains other DNA sequences that code for the same CDR3. The V call is TRBV5-4, the J call TRBJ2-3; D is possibly TRBD1 or TRBD2 (5 bases each). Trimming stripped 0 bases from V and 3 bases from J, with 11 bases between. This CDR3 is built from 15 residues. Germline V gene data show CDR1 as SGHNT and CDR2 as YYREEE (reference sequence). As DNA, the CDR3 is TGTGCCAGCAGCTTGGCGCAGGGAGTTACAGATACGCAGTATTTT. This sequence encodes CASSLAQGVTDTQYF.

This clone counts as medium-sized. V is TRBV5-1 and J is TRBJ1-6; possibly TRBD1 for D (5 bases). The CDR3 is made up of 14 amino acids. V lost 1 base to trimming and J lost 10 bases, with 12 bases between them. Germline V lookup: CDR1 SGHRS, CDR2 YFSETQ. As DNA, the CDR3 is TGCGCCAGCAGCTTGATAGGGGAAAGCTCACCCCTCCACTTT. Protein sequence: CASSLIGESSPLHF.